The rows below give T cell receptor beta chains drawn from one sample of a study of neurological immune-mediated disorders. TCRdb reprocessed the 5' RACE reads with MiXCR, giving one entry per CDR3 protein. The sample contains over 35,000 distinct CDR3 sequences, roughly an eighth of which appear only once. Sequencing was carried out using PBMCs. The receptors here all came from a female donor in good health. Each CDR3 is given with its conserved first and last residue. A D gene is named only where the DNA matches it firmly. Expanded clones get a size class; other rows say once, few or many, or leave the size out.

d_call	v_call	j_call	clone_size	cdr3_aa	cdr3_nt
NA	TRBV9	TRBJ2-1	many	CASSVKPAAPVGQFF	TGTGCCAGCAGCGTAAAACCGGCAGCCCCCGTGGGGCAGTTCTTC
NA	TRBV18	TRBJ2-3	many	CASSTNQDTQYF	TGTGCCAGCTCCACCAATCAAGATACGCAGTATTTT
NA	TRBV7-3	TRBJ1-1	many	CASSQDLVTEAFF	TGTGCCAGCAGCCAAGACCTGGTCACTGAAGCTTTCTTT
NA	TRBV24-1	TRBJ2-5	NA	CATSEAGLETQYF	TGTGCCACCAGTGAAGCAGGGTTGGAGACCCAGTACTTC
TRBD1	TRBV28	TRBJ2-2	many	CASEKGGQGGRGELFF	TGTGCCAGCGAGAAGGGAGGACAGGGGGGACGAGGGGAGCTGTTTTTT
NA	TRBV14	TRBJ1-3	many	CASSRNSGNTIYF	TGTGCCAGCAGCCGCAACTCTGGAAACACCATATATTTT
NA	TRBV7-2	TRBJ2-3	many	CASSLSSDTQYF	TGTGCCAGCAGCTTAAGCTCAGATACGCAGTATTTT
NA	TRBV12-3/TRBV12-4	TRBJ1-2	many	CASSSSGGLYYGYTF	TGTGCCAGCAGTTCGTCGGGGGGGCTTTACTATGGCTACACCTTC
NA	TRBV14	TRBJ2-5	many	CASSQDLKQETQYF	TGTGCCAGCAGCCAAGATCTCAAGCAAGAGACCCAGTACTTC
NA	TRBV7-9	TRBJ1-5	many	CASSLGVGEGNQPQHF	TGTGCCAGCAGCTTAGGTGTTGGTGAGGGGAATCAGCCCCAGCATTTT
TRBD1	TRBV6-5	TRBJ2-1	many	CASSSGTGETNEQFF	TGTGCCAGCAGCTCGGGGACAGGGGAGACCAATGAGCAGTTCTTC
TRBD1	TRBV7-2	TRBJ1-1	many	CASSPGGRGGNTEAFF	TGTGCCAGCAGCCCAGGGGGACGAGGAGGGAACACTGAAGCTTTCTTT
NA	TRBV9	TRBJ2-5	many	CASSPDPKETQYF	TGTGCCAGCAGCCCCGACCCCAAAGAGACCCAGTACTTC
NA	TRBV5-1	TRBJ1-1	many	CASSLQGFDTEAFF	TGCGCCAGCAGCTTACAGGGCTTCGACACTGAAGCTTTCTTT
NA	TRBV5-1	TRBJ2-2	many	CASRQDGDGELFF	TGCGCCAGCAGACAGGACGGCGACGGGGAGCTGTTTTTT
TRBD1	TRBV19	TRBJ1-1	NA	CASSIEDRGGTEAFF	TGTGCCAGTAGTATAGAGGACAGGGGAGGGACTGAAGCTTTCTTT
NA	TRBV6-6	TRBJ2-5	many	CASSQRETQYF	TGTGCCAGCAGCCAGCGGGAGACCCAGTACTTC
NA	TRBV7-9	TRBJ2-7	many	CASSLAVRVLSYEQYF	TGTGCCAGCAGCTTAGCCGTCCGGGTTCTCTCCTACGAGCAGTACTTC
NA	TRBV6-5	TRBJ2-4	many	CASSSSFGKNIQYF	TGTGCCAGCAGCTCTAGCTTCGGCAAAAACATTCAGTACTTC
NA	TRBV5-1	TRBJ1-1	many	CASSLGGDRTEAFF	TGCGCCAGCAGCTTGGGGGGGGATAGGACTGAAGCTTTCTTT
TRBD2	TRBV2	TRBJ2-3	many	CASSPGLAGAIDTQYF	TGTGCCAGCAGCCCCGGACTAGCGGGAGCGATAGATACGCAGTATTTT
TRBD2	TRBV4-2	TRBJ2-2	many	CASSQLADSNTGELFF	TGTGCCAGCAGCCAGCTAGCGGATTCGAACACCGGGGAGCTGTTTTTT
NA	TRBV5-1	TRBJ2-2	NA	CASAGQRNTGELFF	TGCGCCAGCGCTGGACAGCGAAACACCGGGGAGCTGTTTTTT
TRBD2	TRBV10-3	TRBJ2-1	many	CAISVSGGSSYNEQFF	TGTGCCATCAGTGTCTCCGGGGGGTCCTCCTACAATGAGCAGTTCTTC
NA	TRBV7-9	TRBJ1-4	many	CASSLGSSWNEKLFF	TGTGCCAGCAGCTTAGGTAGCAGCTGGAATGAAAAACTGTTTTTT
NA	TRBV6-5	TRBJ1-4	many	CASSKSQGSNEKLFF	TGTGCCAGCAGCAAGAGCCAGGGTTCGAATGAAAAACTGTTTTTT
TRBD1	TRBV12-3/TRBV12-4	TRBJ1-1	NA	CASIEGQTMNTEAFF	TGTGCCAGCATCGAGGGACAGACCATGAACACTGAAGCTTTCTTT
NA	TRBV5-1	TRBJ2-5	many	CASSLMERETQYF	TGCGCCAGCAGCTTAATGGAGAGAGAGACCCAGTACTTC
NA	TRBV6-2/TRBV6-3	TRBJ2-1	NA	CASSYSPYNEQFF	TGTGCCAGCAGTTACTCCCCCTACAATGAGCAGTTCTTC
NA	TRBV5-1	TRBJ1-1	many	CASSPGLNRVEAFF	TGCGCCAGCAGCCCGGGCCTAAACAGGGTTGAAGCTTTCTTT
NA	TRBV28	TRBJ1-4	many	CASRSDEKLFF	TGTGCCAGCAGATCCGATGAAAAACTGTTTTTT
NA	TRBV5-1	TRBJ1-5	medium-sized	CASSIGNNQPQHF	TGCGCCAGCAGCATAGGGAACAATCAGCCCCAGCATTTT
NA	TRBV7-8	TRBJ2-1	many	CASSLDGTPYNEQFF	TGTGCCAGCAGCTTAGACGGGACCCCCTACAATGAGCAGTTCTTC
NA	TRBV10-2	TRBJ1-2	many	CASSHTRDYGYTF	TGCGCCAGCAGTCACACAAGGGACTATGGCTACACCTTC
NA	TRBV6-1	TRBJ1-1	many	CASSDGYSRTEAFF	TGTGCCAGCAGTGATGGGTACTCGCGGACTGAAGCTTTCTTT
TRBD1	TRBV6-2/TRBV6-3	TRBJ1-5	once	CATSWTGAIGQPQHF	TGCGCCACCAGCTGGACAGGGGCGATCGGTCAGCCCCAGCATTTT
NA	TRBV6-5	TRBJ1-5	many	CASSSQGNHQPQHF	TGTGCCAGCAGTTCCCAGGGGAATCATCAGCCCCAGCATTTT
NA	TRBV18	TRBJ1-1	many	CASSPLGGGTEAFF	TGTGCCAGCTCACCTCTTGGAGGTGGGACTGAAGCTTTCTTT
TRBD1	TRBV5-1	TRBJ2-7	many	CASSPRQGSYEQYF	TGCGCCAGCAGCCCCCGACAGGGCTCCTACGAGCAGTACTTC
NA	TRBV20-1	TRBJ1-2	many	CSAYPAGPGYTF	TGCAGTGCTTACCCGGCGGGTCCGGGCTACACCTTC
NA	TRBV20-1	TRBJ1-5	many	CSAKGGNQPQHF	TGCAGTGCTAAGGGTGGGAATCAGCCCCAGCATTTT
NA	TRBV6-5	TRBJ1-3	many	CATWGPGGNTIYF	TGTGCCACTTGGGGCCCTGGGGGAAACACCATATATTTT
TRBD2	TRBV24-1	TRBJ2-1	many	CATSGSGKGSYNEQFF	TGTGCCACCAGCGGTAGCGGGAAGGGGTCCTACAATGAGCAGTTCTTC
NA	TRBV12-3/TRBV12-4	TRBJ2-5	many	CASSRSPTDRETQYF	TGTGCCAGCAGCCGATCTCCGACCGATAGGGAGACCCAGTACTTC
TRBD1	TRBV11-2	TRBJ2-1	NA	CASSSWDRVRNEQFF	TGTGCCAGCAGCTCGTGGGACAGGGTCAGGAATGAGCAGTTCTTC
TRBD1	TRBV20-1	TRBJ1-2	NA	CSARGTGEDYGYTF	TGCAGTGCTCGGGGGACAGGGGAGGACTATGGCTACACCTTC
NA	TRBV5-1	TRBJ1-1	NA	CACSFGHQGTEAFF	TGCGCCTGCAGCTTTGGGCACCAGGGCACTGAAGCTTTCTTT
TRBD1	TRBV12-3/TRBV12-4	TRBJ1-6	many	CASSLAPGGNSPLHF	TGTGCCAGCAGTTTGGCCCCAGGGGGCAATTCACCCCTCCACTTT
NA	TRBV7-6	TRBJ2-4	many	CASSLADPKAKNIQYF	TGTGCCAGCAGCTTAGCTGACCCGAAGGCCAAAAACATTCAGTACTTC
NA	TRBV6-5	TRBJ1-3	many	CASSYPGAGNTIYF	TGTGCCAGCAGTTACCCAGGGGCTGGAAACACCATATATTTT
NA	TRBV20-1	TRBJ1-2	few	CSATRAPARSNYGYTF	TGCAGTGCTACCAGGGCACCAGCTCGTTCCAACTATGGCTACACCTTC
TRBD2	TRBV9	TRBJ2-3	many	CASSVVPREGRADTQYF	TGTGCCAGCAGCGTAGTCCCGCGGGAGGGCCGTGCAGATACGCAGTATTTT
TRBD1	TRBV5-1	TRBJ1-1	many	CASSPRQGGGNTEAFF	TGCGCCAGCAGCCCCCGACAGGGAGGGGGGAACACTGAAGCTTTCTTT
NA	TRBV3-1	TRBJ2-1	many	CASSQDNLPYNEQFF	TGTGCCAGCAGCCAAGATAACTTACCGTACAATGAGCAGTTCTTC
NA	TRBV12-3/TRBV12-4	TRBJ2-2	many	CASKSGGSVTGELFF	TGTGCCAGCAAATCGGGGGGCTCCGTCACCGGGGAGCTGTTTTTT
TRBD2	TRBV5-1	TRBJ2-1	many	CASSQGLAGDSYNEQFF	TGCGCCAGCAGCCAGGGACTAGCGGGGGACTCCTACAATGAGCAGTTCTTC
NA	TRBV6-6	TRBJ1-5	many	CASSYGETGVRNQPQHF	TGTGCCAGCAGTTACGGGGAGACCGGCGTTCGCAATCAGCCCCAGCATTTT
NA	TRBV5-1	TRBJ1-1	many	CASSYYQVNTEAFF	TGCGCCAGCAGCTACTACCAAGTGAACACTGAAGCTTTCTTT
TRBD1	TRBV5-1	TRBJ1-1	many	CASSLTGDTEAFF	TGCGCCAGCAGCCTGACAGGGGACACTGAAGCTTTCTTT
TRBD2	TRBV12-3/TRBV12-4	TRBJ2-5	few	CASSIRTSGQETWYF	TGTGCCAGCAGTATCCGGACTAGCGGTCAAGAGACCTGGTACTTC